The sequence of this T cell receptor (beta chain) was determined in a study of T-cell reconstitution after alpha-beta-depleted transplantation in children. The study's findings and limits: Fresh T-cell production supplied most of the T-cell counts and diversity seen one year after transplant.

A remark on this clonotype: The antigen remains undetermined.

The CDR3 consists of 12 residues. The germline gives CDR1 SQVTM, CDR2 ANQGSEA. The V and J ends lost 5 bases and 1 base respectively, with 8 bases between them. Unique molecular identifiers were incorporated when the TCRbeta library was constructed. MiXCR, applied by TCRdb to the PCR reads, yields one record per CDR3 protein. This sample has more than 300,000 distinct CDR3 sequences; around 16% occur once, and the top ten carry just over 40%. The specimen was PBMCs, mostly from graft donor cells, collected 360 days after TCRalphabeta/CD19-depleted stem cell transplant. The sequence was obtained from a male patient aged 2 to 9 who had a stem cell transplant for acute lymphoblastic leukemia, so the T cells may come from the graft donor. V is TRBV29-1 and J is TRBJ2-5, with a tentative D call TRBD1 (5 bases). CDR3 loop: CSVLDSQETQYF. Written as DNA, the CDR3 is TGCAGCGTTCTAGACAGCCAAGAGACCCAGTACTTC.